What follows are 32 T cell receptor beta chains derived from one specimen sequenced in a study of cytomegalovirus exposure and HLA in healthy donors. PCR involved 60 Vbeta and 13 Jbeta primers. Sequencing was performed with immunoSEQ multiplex PCR; in TCRdb, only in-frame clones are kept and a portion is missing. The sample holds some 97,000 clones, roughly four fifths seen once. Sample: PBMCs. These receptors were collected from a male donor in good health and CMV-seropositive.

The chain recombines TRBV11-2 with TRBJ2-7; 9 bases fit TRBD1. Germline CDR1 is SGHAT and CDR2 is FQNNGV. The CDR3 loop spans 15 amino acids. V lost 1 base to trimming and J lost 5 bases; unmatched junction nucleotides: 6. CDR3 coding DNA: TGTGCCAGCAGCTTAGCCGCGGGACAGGGAGACGAGCAGTACTTC. Translating it yields CASSLAAGQGDEQYF.

This sequence joins TRBV27 and TRBJ2-7; TRBD2 might be the D (6 bases). The CDR3 extends over 11 amino acids. From germline, CDR1 is MNHEY and CDR2 SMNVEV (reference sequence). V lost 4 bases, J lost 6 bases, and 7 bases lay in between. The DNA of the CDR3 is TGTGCCAGCAGTTCCGGGGGCGAGCAGTACTTC. Protein product: CASSSGGEQYF.

In the case of this clone: Relative to the germline gene, one junction end is altered; a read error may explain this. The chain combines TRBV7-7 with TRBJ2-3, with D maybe TRBD2 (6 bases). CDR1 SSHAT and CDR2 FNYEAQ come from the germline V gene (reference sequence). The CDR3 loop spans 13 amino acids. The CDR3 sequence: CASSRGTSDTQYF. Written as DNA, the CDR3 is TGTGCTAGCAGCCGGGGGACTTCGGATACGCAGTATTTT.

This clone appeared a few times. The rearrangement joins TRBV19 to TRBJ2-3; the D is unclear. Trimming left V 0 bases short and J 3 bases short, with 10 bases between. The germline CDR1 and CDR2 sequences are LNHDA and SQIVND (reference sequence). The CDR3 covers 15 residues. This chain's CDR3 is CASSIDEVRTDTQYF. The CDR3 nucleotides read TGTGCCAGTAGTATAGATGAGGTTCGGACAGATACGCAGTATTTT.

V and J are TRBV5-1 and TRBJ2-1; 15 nucleotides agree with TRBD2. Germline V CDR1 and CDR2: SGHRS, YFSETQ. This CDR3 has 19 residues. The V gene end was trimmed by 3 bases and the J gene end by 0 bases; junction bases not matched to a gene: 7. CDR3 sequence (DNA): TGCGCCAGCAGCTCCGGACTAGCGGGGGGGCGCGTCTCCTACAATGAGCAGTTCTTC. It yields the protein CASSSGLAGGRVSYNEQFF.

The DNA of the CDR3 is TGTGCCATCAGTGTACAGGGGGGCAACTTAGAGACCCAGTACTTC. Its protein product is CAISVQGGNLETQYF. V and J are TRBV10-3 and TRBJ2-5; TRBD1 matches at 8 bases. Looked up from germline, CDR1 is ENHRY and CDR2 is SYGVKD. This CDR3 has 15 amino acids. Germline trimming cut 4 bases from V and 4 bases from J; bases unmatched to any gene: 8.

CDR3 region: CASRPVTQGTYEQYF. The CDR3 DNA reads as TGTGCCAGCAGACCCGTCACACAGGGTACCTACGAGCAGTACTTC. This rearrangement joins TRBV6-5 to TRBJ2-7; D possibly corresponds to TRBD1 (6 bases). V shed 6 bases and J shed 2 bases, with 17 bases lying between them. Germline CDR1 and CDR2: MNHEY and SVGAGI. This CDR3 spans 15 amino acids.

The chain links TRBV5-4 to TRBJ2-1; D is unclear. Per germline, CDR1 SGHNT and CDR2 YYREEE (reference sequence). This CDR3 has 15 residues. V was trimmed by 1 base and J by 5 bases, leaving 13 bases between them. The CDR3 DNA reads as TGTGCCAGCAGCTTGATCGTGGCCCCCCACAATGAGCAGTTCTTC. Its protein is CASSLIVAPHNEQFF.

V is TRBV6-1 and J is TRBJ2-7, with 7 bases that match TRBD2. The junction had 6 bases not matched to a gene; V was cut back by 3 bases and J by 1 base. CDR3 length: 15 amino acids. Germline V gene sequence: CDR1 MNHNS, CDR2 SASEGT. The DNA of the CDR3 is TGTGCCAGCAGTGAGGGGCTAGCGGCTTCCTACGAGCAGTACTTC. It encodes CASSEGLAASYEQYF.

In its sample, this clone was seen once. CDR3 residues: CASSKGNPGEQYF. The CDR3 DNA follows: TGTGCCAGCAGCAAAGGGAACCCGGGCGAGCAGTACTTC. The J gene is TRBJ2-7, the V gene TRBV21-1; TRBD2, the table's D call, was not compared with the DNA. TRBV21-1 is tagged as a pseudogene. The CDR3 extends over 13 amino acids.

The table lists this clone with a few counts. The chain joins TRBV7-2 to TRBJ1-2; D is undetermined. The germline V and J ends were trimmed by 1 base and 3 bases, with 9 bases remaining between them. In germline, CDR1 is SGHTA, CDR2 FQGNSA. The CDR3 runs to 14 residues. The CDR3 is CASSLGVRDYGYTF. The CDR3 nucleotides read TGTGCCAGCAGCTTAGGGGTGCGGGACTATGGCTACACCTTC.

The J gene is TRBJ1-2, the V gene TRBV5-4; maybe TRBD1 (5 bases). Germline V gives CDR1 SGHNT, CDR2 YYREEE (reference sequence). V was pared by 7 bases and J by 6 bases, with 28 bases between. This CDR3 spans 17 amino acids. The CDR3 reads CASSQSQKPRGMHGYTF. The CDR3 DNA reads TGTGCCAGCTCTCAATCCCAAAAACCTAGGGGAATGCATGGCTACACCTTC.

The chain recombines TRBV5-4 with TRBJ2-5; 9 bases are a match to TRBD2. The germline V gene encodes CDR1 SGHNT and CDR2 YYREEE (reference sequence). V shed 4 bases and J 4 bases; nucleotides not matched to a gene: 8. CDR3 length: 15 residues. CDR3 protein: CASSPNEAGGETQYF. CDR3 DNA: TGTGCCAGCAGCCCTAACGAAGCGGGGGGAGAGACCCAGTACTTC.

This chain joins TRBV11-3 and TRBJ1-5; D not certain. In germline, CDR1 is SGHNT, CDR2 YENEEA. Trimming pared 1 base from V and 7 bases from J, leaving 8 bases between. The CDR3 covers 13 residues. The CDR3 spells CASSLARGQPQHF. CDR3 DNA sequence: TGTGCCAGCAGCTTAGCCCGAGGACAGCCCCAGCATTTT.

This clone was recorded a few times. This chain connects TRBV19 to TRBJ2-3; no firm D call. Germline CDR1 is LNHDA and CDR2 is SQIVND (reference sequence). V was trimmed by 7 bases and J by 2 bases, leaving 10 bases between them. The CDR3 loop spans 13 amino acids. CDR3 sequence (DNA): TGTGCCAGTAAGGTGGGCAACACAGATACGCAGTATTTT. Translation: CASKVGNTDTQYF. The full variable domain, completed using reference TRBV19 and TRBJ2-3, is DGGITQSPKYLFRKEGQNVTLSCEQNLNHDAMYWYRQDPGQGLRLIYYSQIVNDFQKGDIAEGYSVSREKKESFPLTVTSAQKNPTAFYLCASKVGNTDTQYFGPGTRLTVL.

The chain couples TRBV4-2 to TRBJ1-1; D may be TRBD1 (5 bases). Germline assignment: CDR1 LGHNA and CDR2 YNFKEQ. Trimming left V 5 bases short and J 7 bases short, with 8 bases between. The CDR3 extends over 11 amino acids. The CDR3 nucleotides are TGTGCCAGCAGCGCTCAGGGTGAAGCTTTCTTT. Its protein product is CASSAQGEAFF.

This sequence joins TRBV5-1 and TRBJ2-7, with 12 bases matching TRBD1. This CDR3 comprises 16 residues. Germline loops: CDR1 SGHRS, CDR2 YFSETQ. J lost 5 bases, V lost 3 bases, and 9 bases had no gene match. CDR3 nucleotides: TGCGCCAGCAGCTCCGTTTCCGGGACAGGGGGCCACGAGCAGTACTTC. As protein: CASSSVSGTGGHEQYF. The variable domain in full, with the rest retrieved from reference TRBV5-1 and TRBJ2-7, is KAGVTQTPRYLIKTRGQQVTLSCSPISGHRSVSWYQQTPGQGLQFLFEYFSETQRNKGNFPGRFSGRQFSNSRSEMNVSTLELGDSALYLCASSSVSGTGGHEQYFGPGTRLTVT.

The chain carries TRBV25-1 and TRBJ2-7; possible D gene TRBD1, 6 bases. The CDR3 sequence is 13 residues long. Trimming left V 10 bases short and J 3 bases short, with 16 bases between. Germline CDR1 and CDR2: MGHDK and SYGVNS. The CDR3, as DNA: TGTGCCATCGCAGGGGCTCCGGGCTACGAGCAGTACTTC. Translation: CAIAGAPGYEQYF.

The J gene is TRBJ2-7, the V gene TRBV29-1, with 10 nucleotides matching TRBD2. The J segment lost 1 base and the V segment lost 5 bases, leaving 2 bases of the junction unmatched. This CDR3 is 13 amino acids long. The germline V gene encodes CDR1 SQVTM and CDR2 ANQGSEA. The CDR3 bases are TGCAGCGTTAGGACTAGCGGATCCTACGAGCAGTACTTC. Its protein is CSVRTSGSYEQYF.

This clone was seen more than once but under ten times. This chain connects TRBV5-6 to TRBJ2-1, with D possibly TRBD1 on 6 matching bases. This CDR3 region has 12 residues. V gave up 5 bases and J gave up 7 bases, with 10 bases separating them. Germline-derived CDR1 and CDR2 are SGHDT and YYEEEE. The CDR3 loop reads CASRPQGNEQFF. As DNA, the CDR3 is TGTGCCAGCAGGCCACAGGGAAATGAGCAGTTCTTC.

This chain connects TRBV11-2 to TRBJ2-2; D is possibly TRBD2 (5 bases). Germline V gene sequence: CDR1 SGHAT, CDR2 FQNNGV. This CDR3 comprises 15 residues. The germline V and J ends were trimmed by 6 bases and 1 base, with 12 bases remaining between them. CDR3 region: CASRSTGLNTGELFF. CDR3 DNA sequence: TGTGCCAGCAGATCAACCGGACTGAACACCGGGGAGCTGTTTTTT. The full variable domain, completed using reference TRBV11-2 and TRBJ2-2, is EAGVAQSPRYKIIEKRQSVAFWCNPISGHATLYWYQQILGQGPKLLIQFQNNGVVDDSQLPKDRFSAERLKGVDSTLKIQPAKLEDSAVYLCASRSTGLNTGELFFGEGSRLTVL.

On this clone: Other DNA sequences from this sample encode an identical CDR3 as well. The gene calls are TRBV4-1 and TRBJ1-1; 9 bases are shared with TRBD1. The CDR3 consists of 16 residues. Germline CDR1 and CDR2: MGHRA and YSYEKL. V gave up 3 bases and J gave up 0 bases; unmatched junction bases: 5. The CDR3 here is CASSQGDRGMNTEAFF. CDR3 DNA: TGCGCCAGCAGCCAGGGCGACAGGGGGATGAACACTGAAGCTTTCTTT.

The chain uses TRBV6-1 and TRBJ2-7; 8 bases map to TRBD2. The junction had 8 bases not matched to a gene; V was cut back by 8 bases and J by 5 bases. This CDR3 region has 13 residues. CDR1 is MNHNS, CDR2 SASEGT, per germline. CDR3 bases: TGTGCCAGCCTCGGGAGGGTTGGAGACGAGCAGTACTTC. It translates to CASLGRVGDEQYF.

The chain carries TRBV5-1 and TRBJ2-7; TRBD1 matches at 9 bases. CDR3 length equals 13 residues. The trim removed 5 bases at V and 6 bases at J, leaving 6 bases unmatched. Germline CDR1 reads SGHRS; CDR2 reads YFSETQ. CDR3 DNA sequence: TGCGCCAGCAGAGGGACAGGGAAGCGCGAGCAGTACTTC. This gives the protein CASRGTGKREQYF.

This sequence joins TRBV7-2 and TRBJ1-2, with 12 bases fitting TRBD1. V lost 6 bases and J lost 8; bases outside the gene matches: 4. This CDR3 spans 13 amino acids. Per germline, CDR1 SGHTA and CDR2 FQGNSA. Written as DNA, the CDR3 is TGTGCCAGCAGTAGGGACAGGGGGCGCGGCTACACCTTC. It yields the protein CASSRDRGRGYTF.

The chain uses TRBV6-1 and TRBJ1-6; 8 nucleotides align to TRBD1. The CDR3 has 15 amino acids. Germline V gene lookup returns CDR1 MNHNS and CDR2 SASEGT. V shed 6 bases, J shed 9 bases, and the junction held 10 bases outside the gene matches. The CDR3 DNA reads as TGTGCCAGCAGGGAGGACAGGGCTCGAGGTTCACCCCTCCACTTT. It translates to CASREDRARGSPLHF.

This sequence joins TRBV20-1 and TRBJ1-5; D is unclear. In germline, CDR1 is DFQATT, CDR2 SNEGSKA (reference sequence). Trimming took off 6 bases at V and 11 bases at J, with 14 bases between the two ends. CDR3 length equals 11 residues. The CDR3 bases are TGCAGTGCCAAGGCGGAATCAGCCCAGCATTTT. It is translated as CSAKAESAQHF.

V is TRBV4-1 and J is TRBJ1-1; D is perhaps TRBD1 (5 bases). This CDR3 region has 15 residues. The germline V gene encodes CDR1 MGHRA and CDR2 YSYEKL. V was cut by 1 base and J by 5 bases, with 14 bases left in between. The chain's CDR3 is CASSQGRGGRTEAFF. The CDR3, as DNA: TGCGCCAGCAGCCAAGGACGGGGGGGAAGGACTGAAGCTTTCTTT.

This clone was seen only a few times. V is TRBV6-6 and J is TRBJ2-7; D gene uncertain. The CDR3 runs 13 residues. Looked up from germline, CDR1 is MNHNY and CDR2 is SVGAGI (reference sequence). V was trimmed by 4 bases and J by 2 bases, leaving 9 bases between them. For the CDR3, the DNA is TGTGCCAGCAGTTTCGCACAGACCTACGAGCAGTACTTC. This encodes CASSFAQTYEQYF.

The chain employs TRBV9 and TRBJ1-6; 8 nucleotides align to TRBD1. Trimming at V came to 3 bases and at J to 7 bases, leaving 9 bases not matched to a gene. This CDR3 is built from 16 residues. The germline V gene has CDR1 SGDLS and CDR2 YYNGEE. The CDR3 DNA reads as TGTGCCAGCAGCGCAGGGGGCGCGAGGGGAAATTCACCCCTCCACTTT. Its protein product is CASSAGGARGNSPLHF.

This clone has just one count. V usage is TRBV28 and J usage is TRBJ2-7; D is perhaps TRBD1 (5 bases). This CDR3 has 14 residues. Trimming took off 6 bases at V and 5 bases at J, with 17 bases between the two ends. CDR1 is MDHEN and CDR2 is SYDVKM in the germline V gene. This CDR3 reads CASSYPFQGHEQYF. CDR3 in DNA: TGTGCCAGCAGCTACCCGTTCCAGGGCCACGAGCAGTACTTC.

The V call is TRBV4-3, the J call TRBJ2-1; perhaps TRBD2 as D (5 bases). Germline CDR1 and CDR2: LGHNA and YSLEER. V gave up 1 base and J gave up 10 bases, with 11 bases separating them. CDR3 length: 13 residues. CDR3 region: CASSQVVRLEQFF. The CDR3 DNA is TGCGCCAGCAGCCAAGTGGTCAGACTAGAGCAGTTCTTC.